This T cell receptor beta chain was found in a study of T cells after posttransplantation cyclophosphamide. Sequencing used immunoSEQ multiplex PCR; TCRdb keeps in-frame clones, though not all of them. The sample contains 30,000 to 45,000 clones, none of them singletons. Study-wide results and limits: Recipient CMV seropositivity and CMV reactivation strongly tracked TRB clonality. Later blood repertoires were often dominated by clones from the donor CD8+ memory compartment. TRB overlap between skin or GI tissue T cells and blood was limited.

This clone was seen many times. Its cognate antigen is unknown. The TCR originated in a girl aged 10 to 17 in good health, CMV-negative, and a related stem cell transplant donor. Specimen: PBMCs.

The DNA for the CDR3 is TGTGCCAGTAGTATGAATAGCGCCCTCTCCTACGAGCAGTACTTC. Its protein is CASSMNSALSYEQYF. The chain uses TRBV19 and TRBJ2-7, with TRBD2 as a possible D gene (5 bases). CDR3 length equals 15 residues. Germline CDR1 LNHDA, CDR2 SQIVND (reference sequence). V shed 3 bases and J shed 0 bases, with 12 bases lying between them.